This T cell receptor beta chain is drawn from a study of patients and donors after allogeneic stem cell transplantation (dated by TCRdb to about 2020). For this chain, trimming is 6 bases at the V end and 3 bases at the J end, and the number of junction bases without a gene match is 5. From cysteine to phenylalanine, the CDR3 is 14 amino acids long. Here the CDR3 DNA is all that survives: 42 bases in frame from base 1. A few counts support this clonotype. Its antigen is still unknown. No much larger clonotype is one base removed from it; base qualities were not supplied. The library was prepared using RT-PCR. Data came from a NextSeq 550. Through fastp at Q25 and MiXCR, TCRdb rebuilt clones from the public reads, retaining in-frame beta chains. All rows with the same CDR3 protein become a single entry with the most common DNA and genes. The sample table records about 960,000 distinct CDR3 sequences; approximately 19% of these occur just once. The ten largest clones take up 5% to 7.5% of the sample.

The sequence joins TRBV12-3 or TRBV12-4 to TRBJ2-7; TRBD2 agrees with 10 junctional bases. The sequence derives from a human donor who was either an allogeneic HSCT recipient or a stem cell or donor lymphocyte infusion donor (not recorded which). It is not recorded whose cells these are; they may come from a transplant donor. Specimen: blood, either unsorted or a sorted T cell fraction (not recorded which). The CDR3 reads CASSLAGVVYEQYF. In nucleotides, the sequence is TGTGCCAGCAGCCTAGCGGGAGTGGTCTACGAGCAGTACTTC.